These T cell receptor beta chains were read from a single sample in a study of blood T cell repertoires in COVID-19. Assay used: immunoSEQ multiplex PCR; TCRdb lists only in-frame clones, some missing. The table shows around 100,000 clones, with 75% to 90% occurring only once. Sequenced sample: peripheral blood. Receptor source: a woman aged 70-85 years with acute or convalescent COVID-19. The CDR3 runs from the conserved cysteine through the conserved F or W. The D gene is left open where the match is weak. Rows may omit the clone size; those that give it use once, few, many or a size class.

abundance,d_gene,v_gene,j_gene,CDR3aa,CDR3nt
few,TRBD2,TRBV7-3,TRBJ2-2,CASSFGLAGVSGELFF,TGTGCCAGCAGCTTCGGACTAGCGGGAGTCAGCGGGGAGCTGTTTTTT
NA,TRBD2,TRBV5-6,TRBJ2-2,CASSLETGGFTGELFF,TGTGCCAGCAGCTTGGAAACGGGGGGGTTCACCGGGGAGCTGTTTTTT
once,NA,TRBV7-5,TRBJ2-3,CARSSGCGAPTRVGTDTQYF,TGTGCCAGAAGCTCGGGTTGCGGGGCCCCAACTCGGGTAGGCACAGATACGCAGTATTTT
few,TRBD1,TRBV5-1,TRBJ1-2,CASSLAGQGARGYTF,TGCGCCAGCAGCTTGGCCGGACAGGGGGCCCGTGGCTACACCTTC
NA,TRBD1,TRBV9,TRBJ1-4,CASSTMTGENEKLFF,TGTGCCAGCAGCACAATGACAGGGGAAAACGAAAAACTGTTTTTT
NA,TRBD1,TRBV6-5,TRBJ2-7,CASRQDRGRSYEQYF,TGTGCCAGCAGGCAAGACAGGGGGAGATCCTACGAGCAGTACTTC
NA,NA,TRBV12-5,TRBJ2-5,CASGLVYDGLSRGQETQYF,TGTGCTAGTGGTTTGGTATACGACGGCCTTTCAAGGGGCCAAGAGACCCAGTACTTC
few,NA,TRBV5-6,TRBJ2-7,CASSVRGKSWEQYF,TGTGCCAGCAGCGTACGGGGGAAAAGTTGGGAGCAGTACTTC
NA,TRBD2,TRBV4-2,TRBJ2-2,CASSQEIAGVVGELFF,TGTGCCAGCAGCCAAGAGATAGCGGGAGTGGTCGGGGAGCTGTTTTTT
few,TRBD1,TRBV5-1,TRBJ2-5,CASSLGQGGQETQYF,TGCGCCAGCAGCTTAGGACAGGGCGGCCAAGAGACCCAGTACTTC
NA,TRBD2,TRBV19,TRBJ2-7,CASSVRGGEQYF,TGTGCCAGTAGTGTTCGGGGGGGCGAGCAGTACTTC
NA,TRBD2,TRBV2,TRBJ2-7,CASRALASSSYEQYF,TGTGCCAGCAGGGCACTAGCGTCGAGCTCCTACGAGCAGTACTTC
NA,TRBD2,TRBV7-6,TRBJ2-3,CASQLAGDSDTQYF,TGTGCCAGCCAGCTAGCGGGAGATTCAGATACGCAGTATTTT
NA,TRBD2,TRBV27,TRBJ2-5,CASSLKHPTSGILGETQYF,TGTGCCAGCAGTTTAAAACACCCGACTAGCGGGATATTAGGAGAGACCCAGTACTTC
few,TRBD1,TRBV6-4,TRBJ1-5,CASSDSIFPTGQTYQPQHF,TGTGCCAGCAGTGACTCGATTTTTCCGACAGGGCAAACCTATCAGCCCCAGCATTTT
NA,TRBD1,TRBV9,TRBJ2-7,CASSASGTGIYEQYF,TGTGCCAGCAGCGCCTCCGGGACAGGGATCTACGAGCAGTACTTC
NA,NA,TRBV5-5,TRBJ2-1,CASSSDKNPYNEQFF,TGTGCCAGCAGCTCGGACAAAAACCCCTACAATGAGCAGTTCTTC
NA,NA,TRBV18,TRBJ1-3,CASSPKGPVGNTIYF,TGTGCCAGCTCACCCAAGGGGCCGGTTGGAAACACCATATATTTT
NA,NA,TRBV28,TRBJ2-6,CASSLFGFGAGGRSGANVLTF,TGTGCCAGCAGTTTATTTGGCTTCGGGGCAGGGGGGCGCTCTGGGGCCAACGTCCTGACTTTC
NA,TRBD1,TRBV19,TRBJ1-1,CASSIQGANTEAFF,TGTGCCAGTAGTATACAGGGGGCGAACACTGAAGCTTTCTTT
NA,TRBD2,TRBV7-3,TRBJ2-7,CASSVSGGSHEQYF,TGTGCCAGCAGCGTTAGCGGGGGAAGCCACGAGCAGTACTTC
NA,TRBD2,TRBV11-3,TRBJ2-3,CASSLGASGGPLDTQYF,TGTGCCAGCAGCTTAGGGGCTAGCGGGGGGCCCCTGGATACGCAGTATTTT
NA,NA,TRBV24-1,TRBJ2-5,CATSDPGQETQYF,TGTGCCACCAGTGACCCGGGGCAAGAGACCCAGTACTTC
few,TRBD1,TRBV5-6,TRBJ1-3,CASSRRQGAGNTIYF,TGTGCCAGCAGCCGCCGACAGGGGGCTGGAAACACCATATATTTT
few,TRBD1,TRBV5-6,TRBJ1-2,CASIGTGSAWGYTF,TGTGCCAGCATAGGGACAGGTTCCGCCTGGGGCTACACCTTC
NA,NA,TRBV7-3,TRBJ2-5,CASSYTRGETQYF,TGTGCCAGCAGCTACACTAGAGGGGAGACCCAGTACTTC
NA,NA,TRBV30,TRBJ2-7,CAWCKQGSYEQYF,TGTGCCTGGTGTAAACAGGGCTCCTACGAGCAGTACTTC
NA,TRBD1,TRBV3-1/TRBV3-2,TRBJ1-5,CASSPGTDQPQHF,TGTGCCAGCAGCCCCGGGACAGATCAGCCCCAGCATTTT
NA,NA,TRBV6-5,TRBJ1-2,CASNTGQGANYGYTF,TGTGCCAGCAATACAGGGCAAGGAGCTAACTATGGCTACACCTTC
once,TRBD2,TRBV6-5,TRBJ2-7,CASSYDGGGAREQYF,TGTGCCAGCAGTTACGATGGCGGGGGGGCCCGCGAGCAGTACTTC
NA,NA,TRBV21-1,TRBJ2-7,CASSKGGGGAYEQYF,TGTGCCAGCAGCAAAGGAGGCGGGGGGGCCTACGAGCAGTACTTC
NA,NA,TRBV7-9,TRBJ1-4,CASSIMGGSTNEKLFF,TGTGCCAGCAGCATAATGGGGGGGTCAACTAATGAAAAACTGTTTTTT
NA,NA,TRBV3-1/TRBV3-2,TRBJ1-1,CASSQAAGQKAFF,TGTGCCAGCAGCCAGGCTGCGGGCCAGAAAGCTTTCTTT
NA,NA,TRBV5-1,TRBJ2-3,CASSPRLPRTDTQYF,TGCGCCAGCAGCCCTAGACTACCCCGCACAGATACGCAGTATTTT
once,NA,TRBV5-6,TRBJ1-4,CASSSMGLPGNEKLFF,TGTGCCAGCAGCTCGATGGGACTCCCGGGGAATGAAAAACTGTTTTTT
NA,NA,TRBV3-1/TRBV3-2,TRBJ1-6,CASSQERRRGYSPLHF,TGTGCCAGCAGCCAAGAAAGGCGCAGGGGTTATTCACCCCTCCACTTT
NA,NA,TRBV19,TRBJ2-5,CASRERLELETQYF,TGTGCCAGTAGGGAGAGGTTGGAACTAGAGACCCAGTACTTC
NA,NA,TRBV28,TRBJ2-7,CASSRTVYEQYF,TGTGCCAGCAGTAGGACAGTCTACGAGCAGTACTTC
NA,NA,TRBV19,TRBJ2-1,CASSTKWTALNEQFF,TGTGCCAGTAGTACCAAATGGACAGCGCTCAATGAGCAGTTCTTC
NA,NA,TRBV7-9,TRBJ1-1,CASSVPGRTEAFF,TGTGCCAGCAGCGTCCCAGGAAGGACTGAAGCTTTCTTT